In terms of frequency, the clone carrying this T cell receptor (beta chain) is medium-sized. Each sample's input was roughly 230 ng genomic DNA, 35,000 to 40,000 genome equivalents. TRB rearrangements were amplified by touch-down multiplex PCR with mixed TRB-A/B primers. TCRdb reanalyzed the multiplex PCR reads, giving one entry per CDR3 protein sequence and no DNA. Listed are some 500 distinct CDR3 sequences; about 25% falls within the top ten. This specimen comes from a study of T cell clusters in autoimmune cytopenias. The germline V gene encodes CDR1 DFQATT and CDR2 SNEGSKA (reference sequence). The CDR3 is 15 residues long. These data are also associated with another study on T cell repertoires in aging, cancer and after chemotherapy.

This TCR derives from a human donor in good health. The chain joins TRBV20-1 to TRBJ2-5; TCRdb returns TRBD1, unconfirmable since there is no DNA. What was sequenced was peripheral blood. The CDR3 sequence: CSATSFFGGQETQYF.